Listed below are T cell receptor beta chains from one sample, sequenced in a study of CD8+ T cells in alopecia areata. TCRdb's copy holds only in-frame clones and misses some; the assay was immunoSEQ multiplex PCR. The sample records about 100,000 clones, over 80% being singletons. The sample here was CD8+ T cells sorted from blood, taken at week 24, from a patient treated with tofacitinib. Receptor source: a human donor with alopecia areata. Each CDR3 is given with its conserved first and last residue. The D gene is left open where the match is weak. Clone size is not always given. Where it is, it says once, few, many or a class for expanded clones.

clone_size d_call j_call v_call cdr3_aa cdr3_nt
once - TRBJ2-3 TRBV7-9 CASSPPGRPTNTDTQYF TGTGCCAGCAGCCCGCCGGGACGGCCTACTAACACAGATACGCAGTATTTT
- - TRBJ2-7 TRBV5-1 CASSFLDPYEQYF TGCGCCAGCAGCTTCCTTGACCCCTACGAGCAGTACTTC
- TRBD2 TRBJ2-3 TRBV19 CASSLAGGTDTQYF TGTGCCAGTAGCCTAGCGGGGGGCACAGATACGCAGTATTTT
- - TRBJ1-2 TRBV6-5 CASSSPDTRVSYGYTF TGTGCCAGCAGTTCCCCAGACACGCGGGTGTCCTATGGCTACACCTTC
once TRBD1 TRBJ1-2 TRBV7-9 CASSSSDRVNYGYTF TGTGCCAGCAGCTCCTCGGACAGGGTTAACTATGGCTACACCTTC
- - TRBJ1-2 TRBV14 CASSQTRTGRRNYGYTF TGTGCCAGCAGCCAAACACGCACCGGACGGCGGAACTATGGCTACACCTTC
- - TRBJ2-7 TRBV10-2 CASSGGPGDEQYF TGCGCCAGCAGCGGGGGACCGGGGGACGAGCAGTACTTC
- - TRBJ2-7 TRBV6-6 CASGDSSYEQYF TGTGCCAGCGGTGACAGCTCCTACGAGCAGTACTTC
- TRBD2 TRBJ2-5 TRBV7-2 CASSLELGLVAGQETQYF TGTGCCAGCAGCTTAGAATTGGGTTTGGTAGCGGGCCAAGAGACCCAGTACTTC
- - TRBJ2-1 TRBV7-2 CASSLAGGNEQFF TGTGCCAGCAGCTTAGCGGGGGGCAATGAGCAGTTCTTC
- TRBD1 TRBJ1-1 TRBV27 CASRGTGDGGMNTEAFF TGTGCCAGCAGAGGGACAGGTGACGGGGGGATGAACACTGAAGCTTTCTTT
- - TRBJ2-7 TRBV19 CASSAGRDYEQYF TGTGCCAGTAGCGCGGGACGAGACTACGAGCAGTACTTC
- TRBD1 TRBJ1-2 TRBV29-1 CSVETTGDYGYTF TGCAGCGTTGAAACAACAGGGGACTATGGCTACACCTTC
- TRBD2 TRBJ2-5 TRBV15 CATSRVGAGWSSASGTQETQYF TGTGCCACCAGCAGAGTGGGGGCCGGTTGGAGCTCGGCTAGCGGGACCCAAGAGACCCAGTACTTC
few - TRBJ2-3 TRBV29-1 CSVDGPPLGGTDTQYF TGCAGCGTGGACGGGCCTCCCTTGGGGGGTACAGATACGCAGTATTTT
few - TRBJ2-7 TRBV7-9 CASSLSRQAYEQYF TGTGCCAGCAGCTTGTCGCGACAGGCCTACGAGCAGTACTTC
once - TRBJ1-1 TRBV5-6 CASSLYGPRLEAFF TGTGCCAGCAGCTTGTACGGACCACGCCTTGAAGCTTTCTTT
few TRBD2 TRBJ2-3 TRBV7-3 CASSRSGGTDTQYF TGTGCCAGCAGCCGTAGCGGGGGAACAGATACGCAGTATTTT